The 23 T cell receptor beta chains listed next were all sequenced from one sample in a study of T cell changes during pregnancy in multiple sclerosis (dated by TCRdb to between 2017 and 2020). Libraries were prepared through the immunoSEQ multiplex PCR assay. TCRdb's version of the immuneACCESS table is confined to in-frame rearrangements and falls short of the full clone set. An unresolved V gene accounts for under half of the shortfall where checked; the remainder is of unknown origin. This sample has 70,000 to 90,000 clones in its table, and around 93% of those were observed once. The ten largest make up more than 0.9% of the sample. The sample was peripheral blood, taken in the first trimester of pregnancy. Receptors originate from a female donor with multiple sclerosis, enrolled in a pregnancy study.

This sequence joins TRBV18 and TRBJ1-2, with unresolved D. This CDR3 is 13 amino acids long. Between the trimmed V and J ends, which lost 3 bases and 2 bases, there was a span of 7 bases. CDR1 is KGHSH and CDR2 is LQKENI in the germline V gene. The CDR3 loop reads CASSPTENYGYTF. CDR3 sequence (DNA): TGTGCCAGCTCACCCACGGAGAACTATGGCTACACCTTC.

The gene calls are TRBV10-3 and TRBJ2-3; 8 positions match TRBD2. CDR1 is ENHRY and CDR2 is SYGVKD in the germline V gene. Trimming at V came to 0 bases and at J to 6 bases, leaving 8 bases not matched to a gene. There are 16 residues in the CDR3. As DNA, the CDR3 is TGTGCCATCAGTGAGTCTGGGGCCGGGAGGGCCGATACGCAGTATTTT. Its translation: CAISESGAGRADTQYF.

The rearrangement links TRBV5-4 to TRBJ2-3; D is ambiguous. CDR3 length: 13 residues. V was trimmed by 7 bases and J by 1 base, leaving 10 bases between them. Germline lookup yields CDR1 SGHNT and CDR2 YYREEE (reference sequence). The CDR3 loop reads CASAWAGTDTQYF. DNA for the CDR3: TGTGCCAGCGCGTGGGCAGGCACAGATACGCAGTATTTT.

This sequence joins TRBV11-2 and TRBJ2-5, with D tentatively TRBD1 (6 bases). The CDR3 totals 15 residues. CDR1 and CDR2 from the germline V gene are SGHAT and FQNNGV. The V end was cut by 5 bases, the J end by 2 bases, with 15 bases between. CDR3 sequence (DNA): TGTGCCAGCAGCCTTCAGGGACATCCACAAGAGACCCAGTACTTC. It translates to CASSLQGHPQETQYF.

This clone was detected only once. The chain has TRBV12-2 and TRBJ2-7; the table's D call, TRBD2, was not checked against the DNA. TRBV12-2 is a recognized pseudogene. This CDR3 contains 17 residues. The CDR3 spells CASRLDPTSGGFHEQYF. The CDR3 coding sequence is TGTGCAAGTCGCTTAGATCCCACCTCGGGGGGTTTTCACGAGCAGTACTTC.

V and J are TRBV5-1 and TRBJ2-3, with D uncertain. The germline CDR1 and CDR2 sequences are SGHRS and YFSETQ. The CDR3 loop spans 13 amino acids. Trimming pared 2 bases from V and 1 base from J, leaving 5 bases between. The CDR3 DNA sequence: TGCGCCAGCAGCTTCCAGGGCACAGATACGCAGTATTTT. This encodes CASSFQGTDTQYF.

The V and J genes are TRBV20-1 and TRBJ2-3; D is undetermined. Germline V CDR1 and CDR2: DFQATT, SNEGSKA (reference sequence). CDR3 length: 10 amino acids. Trimming removed 4 bases at V and 6 bases at J, with 5 bases between. In DNA form, the CDR3 reads TGCAGTGCTATTGCGGATACGCAGTATTTT. As protein: CSAIADTQYF.

The V call is TRBV4-1, the J call TRBJ1-1; D not resolved. The CDR3 sequence is 13 residues long. Per germline, CDR1 MGHRA and CDR2 YSYEKL. Trimming removed 1 base from V and 2 bases from J, with 5 bases in between. CDR3 amino acids: CASSQAFNTEAFF. The CDR3 coding sequence is TGCGCCAGCAGCCAAGCGTTCAACACTGAAGCTTTCTTT.

The chain has TRBV5-4 and TRBJ2-4; a weak D match, TRBD1 (6 bases). The CDR3 has 13 amino acids. The germline CDR1 and CDR2 sequences are SGHNT and YYREEE (reference sequence). Trimming cost V 4 bases and J 10 bases, with 15 bases left between them. The CDR3: CASSVTGLGIQYF. CDR3 bases: TGTGCCAGCAGCGTGACAGGTCTCGGGATTCAGTACTTC. Filled out from reference TRBV5-4 and TRBJ2-4, the complete variable domain reads ETGVTQSPTHLIKTRGQQVTLRCSSQSGHNTVSWYQQALGQGPQFIFQYYREEENGRGNFPPRFSGLQFPNYSSELNVNALELDDSALYLCASSVTGLGIQYFGAGTRLSVL.

This sequence joins TRBV10-2 and TRBJ2-4, with 8 nucleotides matching TRBD1. CDR3 length: 15 amino acids. The V gene end was trimmed by 6 bases and the J gene end by 5 bases; junction bases not matched to a gene: 9. The germline V gene has CDR1 WSHSY and CDR2 SAAADI. The CDR3 is CASRARGTGENIQYF. The CDR3 coding sequence is TGCGCCAGCAGAGCCAGGGGGACAGGAGAAAACATTCAGTACTTC.

The chain has TRBV7-8 and TRBJ1-3; D not resolved. Per the germline V gene, CDR1 is SGHVS and CDR2 is FQNEAQ. The length of the CDR3 is 15 residues. V gave up 5 bases and J gave up 0 bases, with 11 bases separating them. CDR3: CASSRERISGNTIYF. The CDR3 DNA reads as TGTGCCAGCAGCCGCGAGCGTATCTCTGGAAACACCATATATTTT. Based on the CDR3 plus reference TRBV7-8 and TRBJ1-3, the full variable domain is GAGVSQSPRYKVAKRGQDVALRCDPISGHVSLFWYQQALGQGPEFLTYFQNEAQLDKSGLPSDRFFAERPEGSVSTLKIQRTQQEDSAVYLCASSRERISGNTIYFGEGSWLTVV.

This clone has only one observation. J is TRBJ1-2 and V is TRBV29-1, with unresolved D. Trimming cost V 6 bases and J 0 bases, with 11 bases left between them. CDR1 SQVTM and CDR2 ANQGSEA come from the germline V gene. The CDR3 consists of 13 residues. The CDR3 loop reads CSVTEITNYGYTF. CDR3 DNA: TGCAGCGTCACAGAGATTACTAACTATGGCTACACCTTC.

The chain couples TRBV2 to TRBJ2-2; the D gene is possibly TRBD2 (5 bases). V lost 7 bases to trimming and J lost 1 base, with 10 bases between them. The CDR3 loop spans 14 amino acids. From germline, CDR1 is SNHLY and CDR2 FYNNEI. The CDR3 region is CASKGDLNTGELFF. The DNA for the CDR3 is TGTGCCAGCAAGGGAGATCTGAACACCGGGGAGCTGTTTTTT.

This chain joins TRBV20-1 and TRBJ1-1, with a tentative D call TRBD1 (6 bases). Between the trimmed V and J ends, which lost 4 bases and 7 bases, there was a span of 10 bases. Germline CDR1 reads DFQATT; CDR2 reads SNEGSKA (reference sequence). The CDR3 loop spans 11 amino acids. This CDR3 reads CSAMDSFEAFF. DNA of the CDR3: TGCAGTGCTATGGACAGTTTTGAAGCTTTCTTT.

The rearrangement joins TRBV5-1 to TRBJ2-5; 7 bases are a match to TRBD1. The ends lost 5 bases at V and 4 bases at J; junction bases unmatched: 5. CDR3 size: 13 residues. CDR1 is SGHRS and CDR2 is YFSETQ in the germline V gene. CDR3 in amino acids: CASRTGQVETQYF. The CDR3 DNA reads TGCGCCAGCAGGACAGGACAGGTAGAGACCCAGTACTTC.

This clone is a singleton in its sample. The J gene is TRBJ2-2, the V gene TRBV2; 11 bases are shared with TRBD2. With V trimmed by 6 bases and J by 4 bases, 10 bases remained unmatched. Germline values: CDR1 SNHLY, CDR2 FYNNEI. This CDR3 is 17 amino acids long. In DNA form, the CDR3 reads TGTGCCAGCAGGGGTAGCGGGGGGGCCTCGGGCACCGGGGAGCTGTTTTTT. This codes for CASRGSGGASGTGELFF.

The chain recombines TRBV19 with TRBJ2-7, with TRBD1 identical over 10 bases. Per the germline V gene, CDR1 is LNHDA and CDR2 is SQIVND (reference sequence). The V gene end was trimmed by 5 bases and the J gene end by 4 bases; junction bases not matched to a gene: 5. CDR3 size: 14 residues. The DNA for the CDR3 is TGTGCCAGTAGTTCCGGGACAGGGGTGTACGAGCAGTACTTC. Translated, it gives CASSSGTGVYEQYF.

The chain links TRBV19 to TRBJ2-1, with 12 bases matching TRBD2. CDR1 LNHDA and CDR2 SQIVND come from the germline V gene (reference sequence). Unmatched junction bases numbered 10, after V lost 3 bases and J lost 7 bases. This CDR3 is 17 amino acids long. CDR3 DNA sequence: TGTGCCAGTAGTATTGGGCTAGCGGGAGGGCCAGGGAATGAGCAGTTCTTC. Protein sequence: CASSIGLAGGPGNEQFF.

The sample holds one count of this clone. The J gene is TRBJ1-2, the V gene TRBV7-3; 10 bases are shared with TRBD1. The CDR3 loop spans 14 amino acids. The germline V gene encodes CDR1 SGHTA and CDR2 FQGTGA. After removal of 5 bases from V and 8 bases from J, the junction contained 8 bases not matched to a gene. The CDR3 region is CASSNPGQGYGYTF. CDR3 DNA sequence: TGTGCCAGCAGCAACCCGGGACAGGGGTACGGCTACACCTTC.

V usage is TRBV4-3 and J usage is TRBJ1-6; a weak D match, TRBD1 (6 bases). The ends were cut back, 0 bases at V and 4 bases at J, with 10 bases in the middle. CDR1 is LGHNA, CDR2 YSLEER, per germline. The CDR3 runs to 16 residues. CDR3 sequence (DNA): TGCGCCAGCAGCCAAGAATTAGGGACATATAATTCACCCCTCCACTTT. Its protein product is CASSQELGTYNSPLHF.

This sequence joins TRBV10-3 and TRBJ2-6; TRBD2 might be the D (5 bases). The CDR3 totals 17 residues. CDR1 and CDR2 from the germline V gene are ENHRY and SYGVKD. V was clipped by 0 bases and J by 0 bases, with 9 bases between them. CDR3 sequence reads: CAISESSAGSGANVLTF. CDR3 DNA: TGTGCCATCAGTGAGTCTAGCGCCGGCTCTGGGGCCAACGTCCTGACTTTC.

The count of this clone is one. This chain connects TRBV5-1 to TRBJ1-4; D call uncertain. V was pared by 5 bases and J by 15 bases, with 8 bases between. The CDR3 extends over 9 amino acids. Germline V lookup: CDR1 SGHRS, CDR2 YFSETQ. CDR3 loop: CASSSGMFF. The CDR3 nucleotides are TGCGCCAGCAGTTCCGGTATGTTTTTT.

At least ten counts were recorded for this clone. The chain uses TRBV18 and TRBJ1-2, with 9 bases aligning to TRBD1. This CDR3 is built from 13 residues. After removal of 8 bases from V and 4 bases from J, the junction contained 5 bases not matched to a gene. Germline V gene lookup returns CDR1 KGHSH and CDR2 LQKENI. The CDR3 here is CASHGTGTYGYTF. CDR3 DNA sequence: TGTGCCAGCCACGGGACAGGGACCTATGGCTACACCTTC.